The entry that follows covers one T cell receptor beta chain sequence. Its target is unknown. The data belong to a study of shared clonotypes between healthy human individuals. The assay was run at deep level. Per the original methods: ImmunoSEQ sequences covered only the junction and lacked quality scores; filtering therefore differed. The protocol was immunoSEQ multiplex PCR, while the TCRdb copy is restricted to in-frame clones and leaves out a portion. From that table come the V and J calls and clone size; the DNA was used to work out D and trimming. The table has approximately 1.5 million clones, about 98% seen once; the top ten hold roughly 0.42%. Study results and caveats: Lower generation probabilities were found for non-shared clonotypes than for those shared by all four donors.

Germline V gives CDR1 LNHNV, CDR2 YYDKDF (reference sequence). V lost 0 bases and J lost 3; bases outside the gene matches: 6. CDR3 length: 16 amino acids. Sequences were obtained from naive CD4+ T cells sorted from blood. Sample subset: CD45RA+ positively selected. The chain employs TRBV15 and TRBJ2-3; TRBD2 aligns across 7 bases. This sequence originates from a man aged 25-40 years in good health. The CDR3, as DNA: TGTGCCACCAGCAGAGAACAAGCGGGGCATACAGATACGCAGTATTTT. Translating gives CATSREQAGHTDTQYF.